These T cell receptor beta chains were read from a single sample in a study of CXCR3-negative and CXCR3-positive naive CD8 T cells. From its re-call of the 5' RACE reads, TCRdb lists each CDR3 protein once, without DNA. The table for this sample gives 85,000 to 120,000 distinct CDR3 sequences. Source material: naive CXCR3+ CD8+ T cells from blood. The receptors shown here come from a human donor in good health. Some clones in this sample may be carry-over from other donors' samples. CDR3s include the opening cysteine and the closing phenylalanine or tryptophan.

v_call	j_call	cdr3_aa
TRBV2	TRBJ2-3	CASSGGGHPDTQYF
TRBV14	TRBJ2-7	CASSRGSYEQYF
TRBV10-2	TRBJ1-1	CAISNREENTEAFF
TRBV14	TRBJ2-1	CASSHLTGETQWEQFF
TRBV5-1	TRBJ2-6	CASSPDSSGANVLTF
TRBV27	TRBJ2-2	CASSPPQGVRKTGELFF
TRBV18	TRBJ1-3	CASSGGSSGNTIYF
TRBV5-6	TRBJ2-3	CASSSPGLAPDTQYF
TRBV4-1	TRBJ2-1	CASSQEAGTSAGDEQFF
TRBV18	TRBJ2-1	CASSPLGESSSYNEQFF
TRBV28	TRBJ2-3	CASSFGGITDTQYF
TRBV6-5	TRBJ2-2	CASSTTSGGANTGELFF
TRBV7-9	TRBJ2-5	CASSVIVRGTETQYF
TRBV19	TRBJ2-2	CATKRTGETGELFF
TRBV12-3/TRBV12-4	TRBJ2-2	CASSPAVGELFF
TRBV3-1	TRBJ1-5	CASSQDGKGNQPQHF
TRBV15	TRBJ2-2	CATSRVPARREDDGELFF
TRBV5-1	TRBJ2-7	CASSLEGQTYEQYF
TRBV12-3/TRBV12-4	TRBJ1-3	CASPPTDHSGNTIYF
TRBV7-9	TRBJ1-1	CASSNENTEAFF
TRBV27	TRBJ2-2	CASSRGKGELFF
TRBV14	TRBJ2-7	CASSRDFSYEQYF
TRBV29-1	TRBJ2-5	CSATAGEETQYF
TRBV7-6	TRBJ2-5	CASSLGVGETQYF
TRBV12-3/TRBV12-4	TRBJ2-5	CASSFWGREETQYF
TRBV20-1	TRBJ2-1	CSADTGTSGHNEQFF
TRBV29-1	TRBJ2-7	CSVAPGQEHYEQYF
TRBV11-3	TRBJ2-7	CASSRRDRLTYEQYF
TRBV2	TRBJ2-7	CASRGDRDAVYF
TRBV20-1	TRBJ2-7	CSARWVGVAGYEQYF
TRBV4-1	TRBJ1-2	CASSQATGTNYGYTF
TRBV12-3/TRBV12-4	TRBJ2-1	CASGGDGDEQFF
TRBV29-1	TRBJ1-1	CSVEGTGKGGTEAFF
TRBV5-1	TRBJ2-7	CASGPGDQTYEQYF
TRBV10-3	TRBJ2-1	CATLGPANNEQFF
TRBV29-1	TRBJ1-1	CSVVGAGAGFTEAFF
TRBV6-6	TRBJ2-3	CASSPQGPAQYF
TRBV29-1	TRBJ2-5	CSVEGLAGVDEETQYF
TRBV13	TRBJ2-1	CASSLLVAGYNEQFF
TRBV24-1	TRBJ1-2	CATSVDSFYGYTF
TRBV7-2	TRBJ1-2	CASNPTIRDYGYTF